These 29 T cell receptor beta chains share one sample of origin, sequenced in a study of T-cell memory formation after mild COVID-19. TCRdb re-called the 5' RACE reads through MiXCR, storing one row per CDR3 protein. The sample shows some 150,000 distinct CDR3 sequences, about a fifth of them seen only once. The sample was PBMCs or a T cell subset sorted from them (not recorded which). All receptors derive from an adult woman who had mild COVID-19 (a few samples of this study predate the infection). Cell type and time point are not known.

This clonotype was seen a handful of times. V and J are TRBV24-1 and TRBJ2-1; possibly TRBD2 for D (6 bases). V shed 3 bases and J shed 3 bases, with 17 bases lying between them. This CDR3 region has 17 residues. Germline CDR1 KGHDR, CDR2 SFDVKD. CDR3 sequence reads: CATSDNSGRTFYNEQFF. CDR3 bases: TGTGCCACCAGTGATAACTCAGGGAGGACTTTCTACAATGAGCAGTTCTTC.

The chain couples TRBV25-1 to TRBJ2-6; D is uncertain. V shed 6 bases and J shed 1 base, with 1 base lying between them. The CDR3 consists of 12 residues. From germline, CDR1 is MGHDK and CDR2 SYGVNS. CDR3 region: CASRSGANVLTF. Here the CDR3 DNA reads TGTGCCAGCAGGTCTGGGGCCAACGTCCTGACTTTC.

This clonotype has at least ten counts. The rearrangement joins TRBV7-6 to TRBJ2-5, with D hard to call. V shed 2 bases and J shed 2 bases, with 12 bases lying between them. Germline lookup yields CDR1 SGHVS and CDR2 FNYEAQ. The CDR3 is made up of 15 amino acids. CDR3 sequence reads: CASSLNVGIQETQYF. The DNA for the CDR3 is TGTGCCAGCAGCTTAAACGTTGGGATACAAGAGACCCAGTACTTC.

The chain combines TRBV5-1 with TRBJ2-3; 10 bases map to TRBD1. Unmatched junction bases numbered 6, after V lost 3 bases and J lost 5 bases. This CDR3 is built from 15 residues. Per the germline V gene, CDR1 is SGHRS and CDR2 is YFSETQ. CDR3 loop: CASSYGTGEGDTQYF. The CDR3 region has the DNA TGCGCCAGCAGCTACGGGACAGGGGAAGGAGATACGCAGTATTTT.

The gene calls are TRBV24-1 and TRBJ2-3; 9 nucleotides align to TRBD1. Germline V CDR1 and CDR2: KGHDR, SFDVKD. V lost 0 bases to trimming and J lost 5 bases; unmatched junction nucleotides: 11. This CDR3 has 18 residues. The CDR3 reads CATSDLPRTDRGIDTQYF. For the CDR3, the DNA is TGTGCCACCAGTGATTTGCCCCGAACGGACAGGGGAATAGATACGCAGTATTTT.

Only a few counts were recorded for this clonotype. The rearrangement joins TRBV7-2 to TRBJ1-2; D unclear. This CDR3 is built from 13 residues. V was shortened by 0 bases and J by 8 bases, with 10 bases between the two germline ends. Per the germline V gene, CDR1 is SGHTA and CDR2 is FQGNSA. The CDR3 spells CASSLAGKWGYTF. The DNA for the CDR3 is TGTGCCAGCAGCTTAGCCGGCAAGTGGGGCTACACCTTC.

This clonotype was detected a few times. V and J are TRBV24-1 and TRBJ2-7; 7 bases are shared with TRBD2. V was pared by 6 bases and J by 6 bases, with 7 bases of the junction left unmatched. CDR3 size: 13 residues. Looked up from germline, CDR1 is KGHDR and CDR2 is SFDVKD. CDR3 in amino acids: CATSRGGTAEQYF. The CDR3 region has the DNA TGTGCCACCAGTAGGGGAGGGACGGCCGAGCAGTACTTC.

The genes are TRBV20-1 and TRBJ2-3; possible D gene TRBD1, 6 bases. The V gene lost 8 bases and the J gene lost 3 bases, with 15 bases spanning the gap. CDR3 length: 13 residues. The V gene's germline CDR1 is DFQATT and CDR2 SNEGSKA (reference sequence). The CDR3 spells CSHYRVVTDTQYF. The DNA of the CDR3 is TGCAGTCACTACAGGGTTGTGACAGATACGCAGTATTTT.

This rearrangement joins TRBV3-1 to TRBJ2-3; D might be TRBD2 (7 bases). The CDR3 is made up of 16 amino acids. V was trimmed by 2 bases and J by 5 bases, leaving 17 bases between them. The germline gives CDR1 LGHDT, CDR2 YNNKEL (reference sequence). CDR3 coding DNA: TGTGCCAGCAGCCAAACTTACGGGGGGCCGGGAGATACGCAGTATTTT. It specifies CASSQTYGGPGDTQYF.

The chain carries TRBV19 and TRBJ1-2; 7 nucleotides align to TRBD1. The germline V gene has CDR1 LNHDA and CDR2 SQIVND (reference sequence). The junction had 11 bases not matched to a gene; V was cut back by 6 bases and J by 4 bases. The CDR3 contains 15 residues. CDR3 in amino acids: CASRPGTVLLYGYTF. The CDR3 nucleotides read TGTGCCAGTAGGCCCGGGACAGTTCTTCTCTATGGCTACACCTTC.

This clonotype was counted between two and nine times. The J gene is TRBJ2-5, the V gene TRBV5-1, with 12 bases identical to TRBD2. CDR1 SGHRS and CDR2 YFSETQ come from the germline V gene. This CDR3 contains 18 residues. The junction had 14 bases not matched to a gene; V was cut back by 4 bases and J by 4 bases. The DNA of the CDR3 is TGCGCCAGCAGCCCTACCCCGAAAACTAGCGGGAGGACAGAGACCCAGTACTTC. Amino acids: CASSPTPKTSGRTETQYF.

This chain joins TRBV30 and TRBJ1-1, with no clear D. Germline loops: CDR1 GTSNPN, CDR2 SVGIG (reference sequence). The CDR3 extends over 13 amino acids. Trimming cost V 2 bases and J 3 bases, with 10 bases left between them. The CDR3 DNA reads TGTGCCTGGAGTTACCTGCGTGACACTGAAGCTTTCTTT. Protein product: CAWSYLRDTEAFF.

The genes are TRBV7-2 and TRBJ1-4; 7 nucleotides match TRBD1. The CDR3 runs to 16 residues. From germline, CDR1 is SGHTA and CDR2 FQGNSA. V dropped 5 bases and J dropped 0; count of bases not matched to a gene: 6. This CDR3 reads CASSPQGTATNEKLFF. The CDR3 nucleotides are TGTGCCAGCAGCCCACAGGGGACCGCAACTAATGAAAAACTGTTTTTT.

This clonotype was counted a few times. The CDR3 DNA sequence: TGTGCCAGCAGCCCGGAACCTATGACCGGGGAGCTGTTTTTT. Protein product: CASSPEPMTGELFF. The chain combines TRBV7-2 with TRBJ2-2, with D uncertain. With 5 bases removed from V and 5 bases from J, the gap between germline ends came to 12 bases. There are 14 residues in the CDR3. CDR1 is SGHTA, CDR2 FQGNSA, per germline.

The chain combines TRBV24-1 with TRBJ2-5; weak D call: TRBD1 (5 bases). The V end lost 4 bases, the J end lost 0 bases, and 11 bases lay between the germline ends. The CDR3 covers 15 residues. In germline, CDR1 is KGHDR, CDR2 SFDVKD. The CDR3 protein is CATSDPGPNQETQYF. The CDR3 DNA reads as TGTGCCACCAGTGACCCAGGGCCCAACCAAGAGACCCAGTACTTC.

This clonotype was seen a handful of times. The CDR3 DNA sequence: TGCGCCAGCAGCTTGTTAACGGGGCCAGCTTACGAGCAGTACTTC. As protein: CASSLLTGPAYEQYF. This chain links TRBV5-1 with TRBJ2-7; tentatively, D is TRBD1 or TRBD2 (5 bases each). Germline CDR1 and CDR2: SGHRS and YFSETQ. Trimming pared 1 base from V and 4 bases from J, leaving 15 bases between. The CDR3 is 15 residues long.

The chain uses TRBV11-2 and TRBJ1-1, with D possibly TRBD1 on 5 matching bases. The CDR3 is made up of 15 amino acids. V was shortened by 4 bases and J by 4 bases, with 16 bases between the two germline ends. The V gene's germline CDR1 is SGHAT and CDR2 FQNNGV. The CDR3 DNA reads TGTGCCAGCAGCTCCCCTCGTGGGGCGGCCACTGAAGCTTTCTTT. This translates into CASSSPRGAATEAFF.

The J gene is TRBJ2-1, the V gene TRBV12-3 or TRBV12-4, with 15 bases fitting TRBD2. V gave up 9 bases and J gave up 8 bases; unmatched junction bases: 8. There are 15 residues in the CDR3. CDR3 protein: CASSWGLAGGYEQFF. CDR3 nucleotide sequence: TGTGCCAGTTCCTGGGGACTAGCGGGAGGCTATGAGCAGTTCTTC.

Only a few counts were recorded for this clonotype. The V gene is TRBV5-1, the J gene TRBJ2-5; D unclear. Germline values: CDR1 SGHRS, CDR2 YFSETQ. Trimming stripped 0 bases from V and 1 base from J, with 1 base between. The CDR3 is 12 residues long. For the CDR3, the DNA is TGCGCCAGCAGCTTGGTCCAAGAGACCCAGTACTTC. Translation: CASSLVQETQYF.

The chain combines TRBV4-3 with TRBJ1-2, with TRBD1 matching 7 bases. The CDR3 is made up of 15 amino acids. Germline V gene data show CDR1 as LGHNA and CDR2 as YSLEER. The V segment lost 3 bases and the J segment 4 bases; nucleotides outside the gene matches: 8. CDR3 bases: TGCGCCAGCAGCCATCCGGACAGGCTACTCTATGGCTACACCTTC. Translating it yields CASSHPDRLLYGYTF.

In its sample, this clonotype was seen a few times. In DNA form, the CDR3 reads TGCAGTGCTAGAGATCACAACTATGGCTACACCTTC. This translates into CSARDHNYGYTF. J is TRBJ1-2 and V is TRBV20-1, with unresolved D. The CDR3 consists of 12 residues. Trimming took 0 bases from V and 2 from J, leaving 4 bases between them. The germline V gene has CDR1 DFQATT and CDR2 SNEGSKA (reference sequence).

This clonotype was counted a few times. The CDR3 nucleotides are TGCAGTGCTAGAGATCCACGGTTCTACGAGCAGTACTTC. Amino acids: CSARDPRFYEQYF. The chain recombines TRBV20-1 with TRBJ2-7; D remains ambiguous. The germline V gene encodes CDR1 DFQATT and CDR2 SNEGSKA (reference sequence). The CDR3 length is 13 residues. Trimming removed 0 bases from V and 3 bases from J, with 9 bases in between.

This clonotype was seen a handful of times. The chain links TRBV20-1 to TRBJ1-1; 8 bases match TRBD1. V lost 7 bases to trimming and J lost 1 base; unmatched junction nucleotides: 2. Per germline, CDR1 DFQATT and CDR2 SNEGSKA (reference sequence). This CDR3 is 12 amino acids long. The CDR3 DNA reads TGCAGTGGCACAGGGGGGAACACTGAAGCTTTCTTT. Amino acid sequence: CSGTGGNTEAFF.

The CDR3 is CASSRGPYEQYF. In nucleotides, the CDR3 is TGTGCCAGCAGCCGCGGACCCTACGAGCAGTACTTC. The chain combines TRBV12-3 or TRBV12-4 with TRBJ2-7, with unresolved D. Deletions cut 6 bases from V and 2 bases from J, with 8 bases between. The CDR3 contains 12 residues.

Only a few counts were recorded for this clonotype. The gene calls are TRBV6-1 and TRBJ1-6, with D perhaps matching TRBD1 (6 bases). Germline assignment: CDR1 MNHNS and CDR2 SASEGT. The CDR3 consists of 14 residues. V shed 4 bases and J shed 8 bases, with 12 bases lying between them. The CDR3 DNA follows: TGTGCCAGCAGTGCAGGGGCCCGGGATTCACCCCTCCACTTT. It is translated as CASSAGARDSPLHF.

The V call is TRBV7-2, the J call TRBJ1-2; 10 bases fit TRBD1. The CDR3 runs 17 residues. The V segment lost 4 bases and the J segment 0 bases; nucleotides outside the gene matches: 8. CDR1 is SGHTA, CDR2 FQGNSA, per germline. This chain's CDR3 is CASSSRGTGASNYGYTF. Written as DNA, the CDR3 is TGTGCCAGCAGCTCTAGGGGGACAGGGGCCTCTAACTATGGCTACACCTTC. Filled out from reference TRBV7-2 and TRBJ1-2, the complete variable domain reads GAGVSQSPSNKVTEKGKDVELRCDPISGHTALYWYRQSLGQGLEFLIYFQGNSAPDKSGLPSDRFSAERTGGSVSTLTIQRTQQEDSAVYLCASSSRGTGASNYGYTFGSGTRLTVV.

There are a few counts of this clonotype. This chain connects TRBV29-1 to TRBJ2-4; D ambiguous. The CDR3 is 14 amino acids. V was pared by 1 base and J by 0 bases, with 7 bases between. The V gene's germline CDR1 is SQVTM and CDR2 ANQGSEA. CDR3 in amino acids: CSVEVSEAKNIQYF. The CDR3 DNA reads as TGCAGCGTTGAAGTTAGTGAAGCCAAAAACATTCAGTACTTC.

This clonotype was picked up a small number of times. The chain employs TRBV6-1 and TRBJ2-7; 10 nucleotides align to TRBD2. Germline CDR1 reads MNHNS; CDR2 reads SASEGT. CDR3 length: 14 residues. V shed 6 bases, J shed 7 bases, and the junction held 9 bases outside the gene matches. This CDR3 reads CASSLAGASSEQYF. Written as DNA, the CDR3 is TGTGCCAGCAGCCTAGCGGGAGCCTCGAGTGAGCAGTACTTC.

On this clonotype itself: Compared with germline, one end of the junction differs, possibly owing to a read error. This sequence joins TRBV20-1 and TRBJ1-5; no clear D. Germline CDR1 and CDR2: DFQATT and SNEGSKA (reference sequence). The CDR3 contains 13 residues. The CDR3 nucleotides read TGCAGTGGGGTGATTGTTAGCAATCAGCACCAGCATTTT. Amino acid sequence: CSGVIVSNQHQHF.